Listed here are 16 T cell receptor beta chains from one sample, sequenced in a study of T cells in Graves' hyperthyroidism and ophthalmopathy. Using RNA transcripts as the source, TCR beta CDR3 regions were amplified. Using the HTBI primer set, a first-round RT-PCR was run on the TCR CDR3. From the multiplex PCR reads, TCRdb called clonotypes with MiXCR, one entry per CDR3 protein. The repertoire holds roughly 630,000 distinct CDR3 sequences, with around a sixth as singletons. The material sequenced was blood. These receptors originate from a young woman with Graves' hyperthyroidism.

This clonotype was observed at least ten times. The chain joins TRBV30 to TRBJ2-1; D gene uncertain. The germline V and J ends were trimmed by 4 bases and 5 bases, with 18 bases remaining between them. The CDR3 runs to 15 residues. CDR1 is GTSNPN and CDR2 is SVGIG in the germline V gene (reference sequence). The CDR3 DNA sequence: TGTGCCTGGACCCGTGGGTTAGGTCCCCACAATGAGCAGTTCTTC. It is translated as CAWTRGLGPHNEQFF.

This clonotype was recorded a few times. The chain couples TRBV7-9 to TRBJ2-7, with 9 bases aligning to TRBD1. The J segment lost 3 bases and the V segment lost 4 bases, leaving 7 bases of the junction unmatched. Looked up from germline, CDR1 is SEHNR and CDR2 is FQNEAQ (reference sequence). The CDR3 spans 15 residues. The CDR3 bases are TGTGCCAGCAGCTCACCCGGGACAGGGTTCTACGAGCAGTACTTC. It specifies CASSSPGTGFYEQYF.

At least ten counts were recorded for this clonotype. The V call is TRBV30, the J call TRBJ1-1, with TRBD1 matching 8 bases. With V trimmed by 2 bases and J by 1 base, 3 bases remained unmatched. The germline CDR1 and CDR2 sequences are GTSNPN and SVGIG (reference sequence). CDR3 length equals 14 residues. CDR3 DNA: TGTGCCTGGAGTCTGCAGGGGGCGAACACTGAAGCTTTCTTT. It yields the protein CAWSLQGANTEAFF.

This clonotype appeared a few times. This chain joins TRBV4-1 and TRBJ1-1; TRBD1 matches 8 bases. The CDR3 runs 15 residues. Looked up from germline, CDR1 is MGHRA and CDR2 is YSYEKL. V was pared by 1 base and J by 5 bases, with 6 bases of the junction left unmatched. This CDR3 is CASSQGPGGRTEAFF. CDR3 DNA: TGCGCCAGCAGCCAAGGTCCAGGGGGCAGGACTGAAGCTTTCTTT.

The chain combines TRBV6-2 or TRBV6-3 with TRBJ1-1, with D possibly TRBD1 on 6 matching bases. V gave up 2 bases and J gave up 3 bases, with 7 bases separating them. The CDR3 extends over 13 amino acids. In germline, CDR1 is MNHEY, CDR2 SVGEGT. CDR3 DNA: TGTGCCAGCAGTTACAGGACAGACACTGAAGCTTTCTTT. Its translation: CASSYRTDTEAFF.

The chain has TRBV20-1 and TRBJ2-7; 12 bases agree with TRBD2. With V trimmed by 3 bases and J by 7 bases, 10 bases remained unmatched. CDR3 length: 15 residues. CDR1 DFQATT and CDR2 SNEGSKA come from the germline V gene (reference sequence). The CDR3 here is CSASLGTSGLPEQYF. DNA of the CDR3: TGCAGTGCTAGTTTGGGGACTAGCGGGCTACCAGAGCAGTACTTC.

The genes are TRBV19 and TRBJ1-3; D not certain. V was cut by 2 bases and J by 3 bases, with 11 bases left in between. Germline V gene data show CDR1 as LNHDA and CDR2 as SQIVND (reference sequence). The CDR3 loop spans 15 amino acids. CDR3 DNA sequence: TGTGCCAGTAGTATACAGTTTGACTATGGAAACACCATATATTTT. Amino acid sequence: CASSIQFDYGNTIYF.

This clonotype was recorded at least ten times. The rearrangement joins TRBV20-1 to TRBJ1-1; TRBD1 agrees at 8 bases. The CDR3 runs to 14 residues. Trimming removed 4 bases from V and 3 bases from J; junction bases left unmatched: 7. From germline, CDR1 is DFQATT and CDR2 SNEGSKA (reference sequence). CDR3: CSATTGVGHTEAFF. CDR3 nucleotides: TGCAGTGCTACGACAGGGGTCGGGCACACTGAAGCTTTCTTT.

This clonotype appeared many times. The J gene is TRBJ2-1, the V gene TRBV29-1, with unresolved D. Trimming left V 0 bases short and J 8 bases short, with 11 bases between. The CDR3 spans 13 residues. CDR1 is SQVTM, CDR2 ANQGSEA, per germline. CDR3 residues: CSVEDPWQYEQFF. The CDR3 region has the DNA TGCAGCGTTGAAGATCCTTGGCAGTATGAGCAGTTCTTC.

This clonotype was counted ten times or more. This chain links TRBV30 with TRBJ2-1; 9 bases fit TRBD2. The trim removed 3 bases at V and 4 bases at J, leaving 13 bases unmatched. The CDR3 consists of 17 residues. The germline V gene encodes CDR1 GTSNPN and CDR2 SVGIG (reference sequence). The DNA of the CDR3 is TGTGCCTGGAGCCAAGGTTTGACTAGCGGTCCTTACAATGAGCAGTTCTTC. Translated, it gives CAWSQGLTSGPYNEQFF.

This chain connects TRBV30 to TRBJ1-2, with TRBD1 matching 10 bases. Trimming took 2 bases from V and 8 from J; bases not matched to a gene: 20. Germline CDR1 and CDR2: GTSNPN and SVGIG (reference sequence). The CDR3 has 18 residues. CDR3 sequence (DNA): TGTGCCTGGAGTAAAAAGGGCGGACAGGGGGGGCCAGTCGTAGGCTACACCTTC. Its translation is CAWSKKGGQGGPVVGYTF.

This clonotype was recorded many times. The chain has TRBV20-1 and TRBJ2-3; D possibly corresponds to TRBD2 (6 bases). Per germline, CDR1 DFQATT and CDR2 SNEGSKA (reference sequence). Trimming removed 3 bases from V and 7 bases from J, with 11 bases in between. The CDR3 is 12 amino acids. The CDR3 here is CSARTSSHTQYF. Written as DNA, the CDR3 is TGCAGTGCTAGGACTAGTTCACATACGCAGTATTTT.

This clonotype showed up many times. V is TRBV3-1 and J is TRBJ1-4; no reliable D call. The V end was cut by 5 bases, the J end by 8 bases, with 15 bases between. Germline V gene sequence: CDR1 LGHDT, CDR2 YNNKEL (reference sequence). CDR3 length: 14 residues. The CDR3 DNA reads TGTGCCAGCAGCGAACAGAGTAGTTGGGAAAAACTGTTTTTT. Translated, it gives CASSEQSSWEKLFF.

This clonotype was recorded at least ten times. This chain links TRBV2 with TRBJ1-5; D is perhaps TRBD1 (6 bases). This CDR3 is 16 amino acids long. Germline assignment: CDR1 SNHLY and CDR2 FYNNEI. Trimming left V 5 bases short and J 1 base short, with 15 bases between. CDR3 nucleotide sequence: TGTGCCAGCAGTCTCAGGGGCCCCGCAAGCAATCAGCCCCAGCATTTT. Its protein is CASSLRGPASNQPQHF.

A word on this clonotype: Just one base apart from a much larger clone, this may be a read error. CDR3 sequence (DNA): TGTGCCACCAGCGCCGGGAAGGTCAACACCGGGGAGCCGTTTTTT. Translation: CATSAGKVNTGEPFF. V usage is TRBV15 and J usage is TRBJ2-2, with D perhaps matching TRBD2 (5 bases). Germline V CDR1 and CDR2: LNHNV, YYDKDF (reference sequence). The CDR3 is 15 residues long.

As regards this clonotype: Its ends do not fully match the called genes, so a read error is possible. The chain employs TRBV5-1 and TRBJ2-1; maybe TRBD1 (6 bases). The CDR3 has 15 amino acids. CDR1 and CDR2 (germline): SGHRS, YFSETQ. The CDR3, as DNA: TGTGCCAGCAGCGCCCCCGTAGGGGGTTGGGATGAGCAGTTCTTC. This encodes CASSAPVGGWDEQFF.